This T cell receptor (beta chain) was captured by sequencing in a study of T cells in Graves' hyperthyroidism and ophthalmopathy. Study in general: Once the initial diagnosis was made, peripheral blood was obtained before any treatment.

Study results and caveats: A model using 13 V-J features told ophthalmopathy apart from stable hyperthyroidism. Ophthalmopathy onset followed model prediction by a median about 6.5 months.

This clonotype has a handful of counts. Its antigen is still unknown. Amplified TCR beta CDR3 regions came from RNA transcripts. The HTBI set primed first-round TCR CDR3 RT-PCR. TCRdb re-called the multiplex PCR reads with MiXCR, one entry per CDR3 protein. The sample records roughly 350,000 distinct CDR3 sequences, more than 12% being singletons. CDR3 length equals 15 residues. Looked up from germline, CDR1 is LGHDT and CDR2 is YNNKEL (reference sequence). V shed 4 bases and J shed 0 bases, with 10 bases lying between them. The clonotype originates from a woman aged 25 to 45 with Graves' ophthalmopathy. This chain joins TRBV3-1 and TRBJ1-5, with D unresolved. The sample was blood. CDR3 DNA: TGTGCCAGCAGCCTCGATCTAAATAGCAATCAGCCCCAGCATTTT. It encodes CASSLDLNSNQPQHF.